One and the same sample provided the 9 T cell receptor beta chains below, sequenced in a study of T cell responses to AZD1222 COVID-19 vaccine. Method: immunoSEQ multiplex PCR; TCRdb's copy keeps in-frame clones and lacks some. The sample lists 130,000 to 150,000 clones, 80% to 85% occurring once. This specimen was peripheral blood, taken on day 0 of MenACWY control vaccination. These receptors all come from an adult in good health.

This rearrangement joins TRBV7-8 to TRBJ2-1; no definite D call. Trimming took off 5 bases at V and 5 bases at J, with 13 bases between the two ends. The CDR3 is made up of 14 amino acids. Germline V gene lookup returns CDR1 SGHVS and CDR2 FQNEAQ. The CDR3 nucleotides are TGTGCCAGCAGCCCCAGTCCGGAAGACAATGAGCAGTTCTTC. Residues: CASSPSPEDNEQFF.

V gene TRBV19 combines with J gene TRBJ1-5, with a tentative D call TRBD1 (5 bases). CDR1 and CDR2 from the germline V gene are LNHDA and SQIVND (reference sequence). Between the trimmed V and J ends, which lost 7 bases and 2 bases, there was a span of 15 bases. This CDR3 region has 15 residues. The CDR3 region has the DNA TGTGCCAGTAAGTCCGGGGCTGGAGGCAATCAGCCCCAGCATTTT. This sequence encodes CASKSGAGGNQPQHF. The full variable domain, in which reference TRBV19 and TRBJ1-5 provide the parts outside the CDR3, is DGGITQSPKYLFRKEGQNVTLSCEQNLNHDAMYWYRQDPGQGLRLIYYSQIVNDFQKGDIAEGYSVSREKKESFPLTVTSAQKNPTAFYLCASKSGAGGNQPQHFGDGTRLSIL.

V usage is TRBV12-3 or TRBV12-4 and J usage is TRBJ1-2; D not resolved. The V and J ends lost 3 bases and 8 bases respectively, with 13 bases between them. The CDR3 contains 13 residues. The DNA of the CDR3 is TGTGCCAGCAGTTTTGAGCGCCTGGAAGGCTACACCTTC. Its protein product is CASSFERLEGYTF.

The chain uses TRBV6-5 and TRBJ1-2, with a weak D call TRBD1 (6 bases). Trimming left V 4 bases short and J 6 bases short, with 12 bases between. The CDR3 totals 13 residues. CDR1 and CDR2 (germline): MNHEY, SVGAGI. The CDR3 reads CASSSLTGHGYTF. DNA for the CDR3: TGTGCCAGCAGTTCGTTGACAGGTCATGGCTACACCTTC.

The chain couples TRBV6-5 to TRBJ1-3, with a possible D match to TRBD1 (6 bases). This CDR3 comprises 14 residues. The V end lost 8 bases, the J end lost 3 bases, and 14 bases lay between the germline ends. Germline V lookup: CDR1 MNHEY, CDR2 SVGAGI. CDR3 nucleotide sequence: TGTGCCAGCGCCAGGGGACGGGGTGGAAACACCATATATTTT. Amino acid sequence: CASARGRGGNTIYF.

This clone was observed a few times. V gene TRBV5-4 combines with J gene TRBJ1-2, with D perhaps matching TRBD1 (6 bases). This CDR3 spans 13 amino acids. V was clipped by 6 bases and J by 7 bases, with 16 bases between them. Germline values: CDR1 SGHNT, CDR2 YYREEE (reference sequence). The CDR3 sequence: CASNTAGVGGYTF. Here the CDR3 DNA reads TGTGCCAGCAACACTGCAGGGGTGGGTGGCTACACCTTC.

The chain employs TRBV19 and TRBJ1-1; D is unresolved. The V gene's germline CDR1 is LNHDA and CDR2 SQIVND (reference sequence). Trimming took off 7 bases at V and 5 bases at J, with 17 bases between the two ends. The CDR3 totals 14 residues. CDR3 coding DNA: TGTGCCAGTATCTCGTGGAGAGGGCTAACTGAAGCTTTCTTT. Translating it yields CASISWRGLTEAFF.

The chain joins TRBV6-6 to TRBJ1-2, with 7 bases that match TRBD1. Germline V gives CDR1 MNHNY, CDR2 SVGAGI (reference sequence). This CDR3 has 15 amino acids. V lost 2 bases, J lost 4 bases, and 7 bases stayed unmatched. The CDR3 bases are TGTGCCAGCAGTTACCCTAGGGGGCTCGGCTATGGCTACACCTTC. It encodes CASSYPRGLGYGYTF.

DNA of the CDR3: TGTGCCAGCAGTTTATGGGGGACAGGGAGAAAGACCCAGTACTTC. As protein: CASSLWGTGRKTQYF. V is TRBV28 and J is TRBJ2-5; 9 nucleotides line up with TRBD1. The junction had 5 bases not matched to a gene; V was cut back by 0 bases and J by 6 bases. The CDR3 sequence is 15 residues long. The germline CDR1 and CDR2 sequences are MDHEN and SYDVKM.